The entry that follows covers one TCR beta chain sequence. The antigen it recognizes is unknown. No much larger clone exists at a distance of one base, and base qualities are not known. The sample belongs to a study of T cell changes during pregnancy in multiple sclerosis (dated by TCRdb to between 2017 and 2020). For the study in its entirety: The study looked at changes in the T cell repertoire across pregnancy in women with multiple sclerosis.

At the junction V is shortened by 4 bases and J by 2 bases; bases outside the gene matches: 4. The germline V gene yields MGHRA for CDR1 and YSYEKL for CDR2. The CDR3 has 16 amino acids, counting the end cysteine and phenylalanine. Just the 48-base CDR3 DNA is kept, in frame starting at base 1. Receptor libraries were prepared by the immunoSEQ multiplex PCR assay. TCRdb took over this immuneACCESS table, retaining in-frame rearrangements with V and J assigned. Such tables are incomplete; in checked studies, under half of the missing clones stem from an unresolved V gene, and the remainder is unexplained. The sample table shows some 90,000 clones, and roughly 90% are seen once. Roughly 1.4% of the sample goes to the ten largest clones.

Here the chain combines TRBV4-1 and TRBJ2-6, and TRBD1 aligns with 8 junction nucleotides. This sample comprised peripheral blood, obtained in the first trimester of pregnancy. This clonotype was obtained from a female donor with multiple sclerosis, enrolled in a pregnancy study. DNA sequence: TGCGCCAGCAGCCCAGACAGGGGAACTGGGGCCAACGTCCTGACTTTC. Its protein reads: CASSPDRGTGANVLTF.